The text below deals with one T cell receptor (beta chain). The record originates from a study of cytomegalovirus exposure and HLA in healthy donors. 13 Jbeta primers and 60 Vbeta primers were used for the PCR. Sequencing was performed with immunoSEQ multiplex PCR; in TCRdb, only in-frame clones are kept and a portion is missing. Of 100,000 to 150,000 clones listed, more than 65% are singletons. CDR3 size: 13 residues. CDR1 is SEHNR and CDR2 is FQNEAQ in the germline V gene (reference sequence). The V end was cut by 11 bases, the J end by 3 bases, with 14 bases between. The sequencing input was PBMCs. This receptor was taken from a man between 50 and 59 years old in good health and CMV-seronegative. This chain connects TRBV7-9 to TRBJ2-1, with D possibly matching TRBD2 (5 bases). DNA for the CDR3: TGTGCCGGAATAGACGGGAACTACAATGAGCAGTTCTTC. This gives the protein CAGIDGNYNEQFF.